This T cell receptor beta chain was identified during a study of T cells in Graves' hyperthyroidism and ophthalmopathy. This CDR3 region has 17 residues. Germline loops: CDR1 KGHSH, CDR2 LQKENI. V was pared by 2 bases and J by 1 base, with 17 bases between. This clonotype was seen many times. The TCR beta CDR3 regions underwent amplification using RNA transcripts as the source. First-round RT-PCR with HTBI primers amplified the TCR CDR3 region. TCRdb reanalysed the multiplex PCR reads using MiXCR and keeps one entry per CDR3 protein. The sample has roughly 740,000 distinct CDR3 sequences; about 17% are singletons.

The rearrangement links TRBV18 to TRBJ1-1, with D perhaps matching TRBD1 (6 bases). This TCR was sampled from a young man with Graves' hyperthyroidism. Material: blood. The CDR3 here is CASSPTPMGAPNTEAFF. For the CDR3, the DNA is TGTGCCAGCTCACCAACGCCGATGGGGGCCCCGAACACTGAAGCTTTCTTT.